This T cell receptor beta chain was identified during a study of cytomegalovirus exposure and HLA in healthy donors. On this clone itself: What it binds is not known.

With 60 Vbeta and 13 Jbeta primers, the PCR was carried out. The assay was immunoSEQ multiplex PCR, and TCRdb's table has in-frame clones only and misses some. Seen here are about 43,000 clones, over 55% observed once, and the top ten hold about 12%. The CDR3 runs to 16 residues. CDR1 and CDR2 (germline): SEHNR, FQNEAQ (reference sequence). Trimming removed 2 bases from V and 5 bases from J; junction bases left unmatched: 10. Study outcomes and limitations: HLA allele associations emerged for about 16,000 TCR beta sequences in a later analysis, at 0.05 false discovery rate.

This chain uses TRBV7-9 with TRBJ1-2; 8 positions agree with TRBD1. The receptor was derived from a man aged 60-69 years in good health and CMV-seropositive. Sequenced sample: PBMCs. DNA of the CDR3: TGTGCCAGCAGCTTACCAGACCTCCGGACAGGGTATGGCTACACCTTC. This translates into CASSLPDLRTGYGYTF.